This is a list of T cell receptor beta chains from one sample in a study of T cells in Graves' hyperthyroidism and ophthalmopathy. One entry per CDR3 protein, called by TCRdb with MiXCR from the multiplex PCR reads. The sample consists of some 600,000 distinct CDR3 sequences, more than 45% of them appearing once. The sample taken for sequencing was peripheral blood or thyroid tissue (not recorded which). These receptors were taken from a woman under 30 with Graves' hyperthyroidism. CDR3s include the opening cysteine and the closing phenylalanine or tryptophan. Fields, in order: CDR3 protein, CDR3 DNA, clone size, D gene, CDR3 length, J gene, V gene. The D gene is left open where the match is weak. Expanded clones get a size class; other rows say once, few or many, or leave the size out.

CDR3: CASSESFQDSNTEAFF
DNA: TGTGCCAGCAGTGAATCTTTTCAGGACTCGAACACTGAAGCTTTCTTT
size: NA
D: NA
length: 16
J: TRBJ1-1
V: TRBV25-1

CDR3: CATSPQGANVLTF
DNA: TGTGCCACCAGCCCGCAGGGGGCCAACGTCCTGACTTTC
size: NA
D: NA
length: 13
J: TRBJ2-6
V: TRBV15

CDR3: CAIKSGANVLTF
DNA: TGTGCCATCAAGTCCGGGGCCAACGTCCTGACTTTC
size: NA
D: NA
length: 12
J: TRBJ2-6
V: TRBV25-1

CDR3: CASSLSGSVETQYF
DNA: TGTGCCAGCAGTCTTAGCGGGAGCGTGGAGACCCAGTACTTC
size: NA
D: TRBD2
length: 14
J: TRBJ2-5
V: TRBV6-1

CDR3: CASSLGQTQETQYF
DNA: TGCGCCAGCAGCTTGGGACAGACACAAGAGACCCAGTACTTC
size: NA
D: NA
length: 14
J: TRBJ2-5
V: TRBV5-1

CDR3: CASSRRTAGRETQYF
DNA: TGTGCCAGCAGTCGAAGGACAGCGGGGAGGGAGACCCAGTACTTC
size: few
D: NA
length: 15
J: TRBJ2-5
V: TRBV11-3

CDR3: CSVEDRRAPQYEQYF
DNA: TGCAGCGTTGAAGACCGAAGGGCCCCTCAATACGAGCAGTACTTC
size: NA
D: NA
length: 15
J: TRBJ2-7
V: TRBV29-1

CDR3: CASTKMQLNTEAFF
DNA: TGTGCCAGCACCAAGATGCAATTGAACACTGAAGCTTTCTTT
size: NA
D: NA
length: 14
J: TRBJ1-1
V: TRBV6-1

CDR3: CAISESTLLAGDEQYF
DNA: TGTGCCATCAGTGAGTCGACCTTGCTAGCGGGAGACGAGCAGTACTTC
size: NA
D: TRBD2
length: 16
J: TRBJ2-7
V: TRBV10-3

CDR3: CASSRDRGNTIYF
DNA: TGTGCCAGCAGCCGGGACAGAGGAAACACCATATATTTT
size: many
D: TRBD1
length: 13
J: TRBJ1-3
V: TRBV9

CDR3: CSLVEGYTF
DNA: TGCAGCTTGGTCGAGGGCTACACCTTC
size: few
D: NA
length: 9
J: TRBJ1-2
V: TRBV29-1

CDR3: CSVGIIAYEQYF
DNA: TGCAGTGTCGGGATCATCGCCTACGAGCAGTACTTC
size: NA
D: NA
length: 12
J: TRBJ2-7
V: TRBV20-1

CDR3: CSLGQVYEQYF
DNA: TGCAGCTTGGGGCAGGTATACGAGCAGTACTTC
size: once
D: NA
length: 11
J: TRBJ2-7
V: TRBV29-1

CDR3: CAIGQGQGNGYTF
DNA: TGTGCCATAGGACAGGGACAGGGGAACGGCTACACCTTC
size: NA
D: TRBD1
length: 13
J: TRBJ1-2
V: TRBV7-2

CDR3: CASSLGQGLTYEQYF
DNA: TGTGCCAGCAGCTTGGGACAGGGTCTTACCTACGAGCAGTACTTC
size: few
D: TRBD1
length: 15
J: TRBJ2-7
V: TRBV2

CDR3: CASSVREDPGLLHF
DNA: TGTGCCAGCAGCGTACGCGAAGACCCGGGACTTCTACATTTT
size: NA
D: NA
length: 14
J: TRBJ1-4
V: TRBV9